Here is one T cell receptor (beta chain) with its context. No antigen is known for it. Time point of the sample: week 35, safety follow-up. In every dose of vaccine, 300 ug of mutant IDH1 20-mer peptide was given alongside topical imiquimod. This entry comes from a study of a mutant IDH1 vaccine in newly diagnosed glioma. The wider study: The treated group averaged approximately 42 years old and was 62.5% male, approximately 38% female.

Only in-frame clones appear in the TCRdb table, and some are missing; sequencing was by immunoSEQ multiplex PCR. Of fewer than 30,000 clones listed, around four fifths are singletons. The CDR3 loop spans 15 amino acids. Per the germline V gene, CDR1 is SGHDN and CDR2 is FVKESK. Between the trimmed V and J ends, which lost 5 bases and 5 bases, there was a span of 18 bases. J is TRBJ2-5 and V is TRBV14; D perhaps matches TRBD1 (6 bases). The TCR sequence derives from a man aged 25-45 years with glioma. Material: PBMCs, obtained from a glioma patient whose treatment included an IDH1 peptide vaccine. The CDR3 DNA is TGTGCCAGCAGCGATACCTATGGGACAACCGAGACCCAGTACTTC. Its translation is CASSDTYGTTETQYF.